Sequencing of this TCR beta chain was carried out in a study of cytomegalovirus exposure and HLA in healthy donors. Points from the study as a whole: Cytomegalovirus status was reportedly diagnosed by the classifier with high specificity and sensitivity. Specific recognition of CMV antigens was confirmed in vitro for a few chains (all CMV-associated). TCR sequences were mostly rare, though some public TCRs occurred in many donors. Accurate prediction of HLA-A and HLA-B alleles (for most subjects) was reportedly achieved from TCR beta sequences.

This clone was seen a single time. No antigen is known for it. A multiplex PCR was run with 60 Vbeta primers and 13 Jbeta primers. The repertoire was sequenced with immunoSEQ multiplex PCR; TCRdb's copy has only in-frame clones and lacks some. The sample contains fewer than 150,000 clones, over 60% of which appear only once. This CDR3 comprises 14 residues. V shed 4 bases and J shed 1 base, with 12 bases lying between them. Germline CDR1 reads SGHRS; CDR2 reads YFSETQ. This sequence originates from a man aged 40-49 years in good health and CMV-seropositive. The chain links TRBV5-1 to TRBJ2-7; TRBD2 is a possible D gene (6 bases). What was sequenced was PBMCs. CDR3 in amino acids: CASSPGTFSYEQYF. The CDR3 DNA is TGCGCCAGCAGCCCCGGGACTTTTTCCTACGAGCAGTACTTC.